This T cell receptor (beta chain) was retrieved from a study of cytomegalovirus exposure and HLA in healthy donors. Researchers ran the PCR with 60 Vbeta and 13 Jbeta primers. Generated by immunoSEQ multiplex PCR, the TCRdb table keeps only in-frame clones and is missing some. The sample shows over 150,000 clones, roughly 80% of them seen only once. The ends were cut back, 4 bases at V and 8 bases at J, with 15 bases in the middle. Germline V gene lookup returns CDR1 MNHEY and CDR2 SVGAGI. The CDR3 totals 15 residues. General study findings and limits: A later analysis, which compared TCR beta chains of equal frequency, found the HLA-associated ones more clonally expanded.

This clone appeared a few times. What it recognizes is unknown. The sample consisted of PBMCs. This chain joins TRBV6-5 and TRBJ1-6; D remains ambiguous. This TCR derives from a man aged 50-59 years in good health and CMV-seropositive. The CDR3 coding sequence is TGTGCCAGCAGTTCCTCTCCACAACCGCATTCACCCCTCCACTTT. It specifies CASSSSPQPHSPLHF.